The 28 T cell receptor beta chains given below trace back to one sample, sequenced in a study of persistence of HIV-infected CD4 T cells. Cells were stimulated with CMV-infected fibroblast lysates at roughly 10 ug/mL. CD40L/CD69 double-negative CD45RO-high memory CD4+ T cells were collected. No antigen is known for these receptors. Sequencing used immunoSEQ version 4 in survey mode. TCRdb keeps only in-frame clones here, not all; method: immunoSEQ multiplex PCR. In the table there are about 33,000 clones, 82% of which are singletons. The material sequenced was CD4+ T cells sorted from PBMCs after roughly 17-hour stimulation, taken from a patient who received antiretroviral therapy. These receptors all come from an adult woman with HIV who was CMV-seropositive.

The genes are TRBV30 and TRBJ1-1; maybe TRBD1 (6 bases). This CDR3 contains 15 residues. V lost 3 bases to trimming and J lost 4 bases, with 18 bases between them. Germline lookup yields CDR1 GTSNPN and CDR2 SVGIG (reference sequence). CDR3 amino acids: CAWSYPGGWTTEAFF. CDR3 sequence (DNA): TGTGCCTGGAGCTACCCGGGGGGCTGGACCACTGAAGCTTTCTTT.

The rearrangement uses TRBV18 and TRBJ1-2; 9 nucleotides line up with TRBD1. This CDR3 is built from 14 residues. J lost 2 bases, V lost 2 bases, and 0 bases had no gene match. Germline V gives CDR1 KGHSH, CDR2 LQKENI. CDR3 in amino acids: CASSPDRGNYGYTF. CDR3 nucleotide sequence: TGTGCCAGCTCACCAGACAGGGGGAACTATGGCTACACCTTC.

This chain links TRBV3-1 (or the pseudogene TRBV3-2) with TRBJ2-1; 10 positions match TRBD2. CDR1 is LGHDT, CDR2 YNNKEL, per germline (reference sequence). The junction had 7 bases not matched to a gene; V was cut back by 2 bases and J by 6 bases. The CDR3 is made up of 16 amino acids. The CDR3 DNA reads TGTGCCAGCAGCCAAAATAGCGGGGGGACCGGCAATGAGCAGTTCTTC. Translation: CASSQNSGGTGNEQFF.

The rearrangement joins TRBV20-1 to TRBJ2-7, with D perhaps matching TRBD2 (6 bases). The CDR3 is made up of 13 amino acids. Per the germline V gene, CDR1 is DFQATT and CDR2 is SNEGSKA (reference sequence). Trimming pared 3 bases from V and 3 bases from J, leaving 12 bases between. CDR3 nucleotides: TGCAGTGCTAGTTCCGGGGGTAGCTACGAGCAGTACTTC. Translated, it gives CSASSGGSYEQYF.

The rearrangement links TRBV6-5 to TRBJ2-1, with 7 positions matching TRBD2. Per the germline V gene, CDR1 is MNHEY and CDR2 is SVGAGI. This CDR3 is 13 amino acids long. The junction had 4 bases not matched to a gene; V was cut back by 7 bases and J by 4 bases. This CDR3 is CASTTGGYNEQFF. CDR3 DNA: TGTGCCAGCACAACGGGGGGTTACAATGAGCAGTTCTTC.

J is TRBJ2-1 and V is TRBV20-1; D is tentatively TRBD1 or TRBD2 (6 bases each). This CDR3 has 11 amino acids. V shed 5 bases and J shed 11 bases, with 13 bases lying between them. Germline-derived CDR1 and CDR2 are DFQATT and SNEGSKA (reference sequence). The CDR3 is CSASPRGQQFF. CDR3 nucleotide sequence: TGCAGTGCTTCCCCCCGGGGGCAGCAGTTCTTC.

The J gene is TRBJ2-2, the V gene TRBV30; perhaps TRBD2 as D (7 bases). This CDR3 comprises 15 residues. Between the trimmed V and J ends, which lost 1 base and 6 bases, there was a span of 15 bases. Germline assignment: CDR1 GTSNPN and CDR2 SVGIG (reference sequence). DNA of the CDR3: TGTGCCTGGAGTGGGCACAGGGAGGGTTCCGGGGAGCTGTTTTTT. Its translation is CAWSGHREGSGELFF.

This chain uses TRBV21-1 with TRBJ1-1. TRBV21-1 is a pseudogene locus. CDR3 size: 16 residues. The CDR3 loop reads CASSKSFGDRNTEAFF. Written as DNA, the CDR3 is TGTGCCAGCAGCAAATCCTTCGGGGATAGGAACACTGAAGCTTTCTTT.

The chain joins TRBV3-1 (or the pseudogene TRBV3-2) to TRBJ1-5, with no clear D. The CDR3 is made up of 14 amino acids. The germline V gene encodes CDR1 LGHDT and CDR2 YNNKEL (reference sequence). Trimming removed 4 bases from V and 3 bases from J, with 10 bases in between. In DNA form, the CDR3 reads TGTGCCAGCAGCCCCACGAGTGCCAATCAGCCCCAGCATTTT. This translates into CASSPTSANQPQHF.

The CDR3 DNA sequence: TGTGCCAGCAGTTTAGAACGGGGGCAGCCCCAGCATTTT. Its protein is CASSLERGQPQHF. The chain recombines TRBV12-3 or TRBV12-4 with TRBJ1-5, with D possibly TRBD1 on 5 matching bases. Trimming took off 1 base at V and 7 bases at J, with 8 bases between the two ends. The CDR3 contains 13 residues.

The chain recombines TRBV5-1 with TRBJ2-3; D is undetermined. The V gene lost 0 bases and the J gene lost 4 bases, with 6 bases spanning the gap. CDR1 and CDR2 from the germline V gene are SGHRS and YFSETQ. The CDR3 length is 13 residues. The chain's CDR3 is CASSLDGADTQYF. In nucleotides, the CDR3 is TGCGCCAGCAGCTTGGATGGGGCAGATACGCAGTATTTT.

This chain uses TRBV5-4 with TRBJ2-5, with 8 bases identical to TRBD1. Germline CDR1 and CDR2: SGHNT and YYREEE (reference sequence). CDR3 length: 18 amino acids. J was trimmed by 4 bases and V by 0 bases; bases with no gene match: 14. The CDR3 DNA reads as TGTGCCAGCAGCTTGGGGGTGACAGGGGTCCCAAAAGGAGAGACCCAGTACTTC. This translates into CASSLGVTGVPKGETQYF.

The J gene is TRBJ1-3, the V gene TRBV5-8; tentatively, D is TRBD1 (5 bases). Per the germline V gene, CDR1 is SGHTS and CDR2 is YDEGEE. The CDR3 loop spans 15 amino acids. V shed 2 bases and J shed 1 base, with 10 bases lying between them. CDR3 nucleotide sequence: TGTGCCAGCAGCTTCCGACAGAGTTCTGGAAACACCATATATTTT. Amino acids: CASSFRQSSGNTIYF. The full variable domain, in which reference TRBV5-8 and TRBJ1-3 provide the parts outside the CDR3, is EAGVTQSPTHLIKTRGQQATLRCSPISGHTSVYWYQQALGLGLQFLLWYDEGEERNRGNFPPRFSGRQFPNYSSELNVNALELEDSALYLCASSFRQSSGNTIYFGEGSWLTVV.

A word on this clone: A read error may account for a junction end that differs from germline. The chain is built from TRBV19 and TRBJ2-1; D may be TRBD1 or TRBD2 (5 bases each). The CDR3 has 11 amino acids. Germline V gene sequence: CDR1 LNHDA, CDR2 SQIVND (reference sequence). CDR3 sequence (DNA): TGTGCCAGTAAGTGGGTAGGGGAGCAATTCTTC. Translation: CASKWVGEQFF.

The genes are TRBV7-2 and TRBJ2-2; the D gene is possibly TRBD2 (6 bases). The ends were cut back, 0 bases at V and 3 bases at J, with 8 bases in the middle. CDR3 length: 15 amino acids. In germline, CDR1 is SGHTA, CDR2 FQGNSA. CDR3 DNA: TGTGCCAGCAGCTTAGCCGGGGGTGACACCGGGGAGCTGTTTTTT. Translation: CASSLAGGDTGELFF.

The chain is built from TRBV18 and TRBJ1-2, with unresolved D. V shed 2 bases and J shed 8 bases, with 15 bases lying between them. The CDR3 has 14 residues. CDR1 is KGHSH, CDR2 LQKENI, per germline. The CDR3 here is CASSPTGPDGGYTF. The CDR3 DNA is TGTGCCAGCTCACCAACCGGGCCTGATGGAGGCTACACCTTC.

This clone was detected only once. The V and J genes are TRBV5-1 and TRBJ2-2; D remains unclear. The V and J ends lost 3 bases and 4 bases respectively, with 19 bases between them. Germline V gives CDR1 SGHRS, CDR2 YFSETQ. The CDR3 spans 17 residues. CDR3: CASSSPNLALFTGELFF. CDR3 nucleotides: TGCGCCAGCAGCTCCCCTAACTTGGCCCTATTCACCGGGGAGCTGTTTTTT. The full variable domain, with the rest looked up from reference TRBV5-1 and TRBJ2-2, is KAGVTQTPRYLIKTRGQQVTLSCSPISGHRSVSWYQQTPGQGLQFLFEYFSETQRNKGNFPGRFSGRQFSNSRSEMNVSTLELGDSALYLCASSSPNLALFTGELFFGEGSRLTVL.

This chain connects TRBV18 to TRBJ2-5; 10 bases agree with TRBD1. The length of the CDR3 is 18 residues. Trimming took 3 bases from V and 4 from J; bases not matched to a gene: 14. Germline CDR1 reads KGHSH; CDR2 reads LQKENI. The CDR3 spells CASSPYLSTGGTVETQYF. CDR3 coding DNA: TGTGCCAGCTCACCTTACCTTTCGACAGGGGGCACGGTAGAGACCCAGTACTTC.

The V and J genes are TRBV7-9 and TRBJ1-1; D remains ambiguous. V dropped 2 bases and J dropped 4 bases, with 11 bases sitting between them. CDR3 length: 14 residues. Germline CDR1 and CDR2: SEHNR and FQNEAQ (reference sequence). CDR3 nucleotides: TGTGCCAGCAGCTTATCTGGGTATGGCACTGAAGCTTTCTTT. As protein: CASSLSGYGTEAFF. Drawing the rest from reference TRBV7-9 and TRBJ1-1, the complete variable domain is DTGVSQNPRHKITKRGQNVTFRCDPISEHNRLYWYRQTLGQGPEFLTYFQNEAQLEKSRLLSDRFSAERPKGSFSTLEIQRTEQGDSAMYLCASSLSGYGTEAFFGQGTRLTVV.

This chain joins TRBV3-1 (or the pseudogene TRBV3-2) and TRBJ1-1, with D unresolved. The ends were cut back, 3 bases at V and 2 bases at J, with 7 bases in the middle. The CDR3 length is 13 residues. CDR1 is LGHDT and CDR2 is YNNKEL in the germline V gene (reference sequence). Here the CDR3 reads CASSQEINTEAFF. CDR3 nucleotide sequence: TGTGCCAGCAGCCAGGAAATCAACACTGAAGCTTTCTTT.

In this sample, this clone turned up once. The chain is built from TRBV6-6 and TRBJ2-5; D remains unclear. With 5 bases removed from V and 0 bases from J, the gap between germline ends came to 10 bases. The CDR3 sequence is 14 residues long. From germline, CDR1 is MNHNY and CDR2 SVGAGI (reference sequence). DNA for the CDR3: TGTGCCAGCAGTATTCAGTTGTACCAAGAGACCCAGTACTTC. Amino acids: CASSIQLYQETQYF.

This clone was counted once. CDR3 nucleotide sequence: TGTGCCAGCAGCCCCAGGACAGGGGGTAACGGGGAGCTGTTTTTT. It is translated as CASSPRTGGNGELFF. The chain links TRBV7-6 to TRBJ2-2, with 10 nucleotides matching TRBD1. The CDR3 loop spans 15 amino acids. Losses at the gene ends were 5 bases for V and 7 bases for J; bases not matched to a gene: 7. The V gene's germline CDR1 is SGHVS and CDR2 FNYEAQ.

This chain connects TRBV6-5 to TRBJ1-2; tentative D call: TRBD1 (6 bases). Germline assignment: CDR1 MNHEY and CDR2 SVGAGI. Trimming pared 7 bases from V and 4 bases from J, leaving 16 bases between. The CDR3 has 14 residues. In DNA form, the CDR3 reads TGTGCCAGCACATTAGCAGGGGAGGGCTATGGCTACACCTTC. Its protein product is CASTLAGEGYGYTF.

The chain links TRBV20-1 to TRBJ1-1; TRBD1 agrees at 9 bases. CDR1 DFQATT and CDR2 SNEGSKA come from the germline V gene (reference sequence). V trimming: 3 bases; J trimming: 4 bases; junction bases outside the gene matches: 6. The CDR3 has 14 residues. As DNA, the CDR3 is TGCAGTGCTAGTTGGGGACAGGGCGGCACTGAAGCTTTCTTT. Protein sequence: CSASWGQGGTEAFF.

This rearrangement joins TRBV5-6 to TRBJ2-7; tentatively, D is TRBD2 (6 bases). CDR1 and CDR2 (germline): SGHDT, YYEEEE. The V end lost 5 bases, the J end lost 5 bases, and 8 bases lay between the germline ends. The CDR3 extends over 11 amino acids. CDR3: CASSAGNEQYF. The CDR3, as DNA: TGTGCCAGCAGTGCGGGGAACGAGCAGTACTTC.

The rearrangement links TRBV19 to TRBJ2-5; TRBD2 agrees at 11 bases. The germline gives CDR1 LNHDA, CDR2 SQIVND (reference sequence). This CDR3 is built from 15 residues. Losses at the gene ends were 5 bases for V and 2 bases for J; bases not matched to a gene: 4. Here the CDR3 DNA reads TGTGCCAGTAGTTTGGGACTAGCGGATCAAGAGACCCAGTACTTC. Amino acid sequence: CASSLGLADQETQYF.

The chain couples TRBV2 to TRBJ1-2, with D uncertain. This CDR3 contains 13 residues. Per the germline V gene, CDR1 is SNHLY and CDR2 is FYNNEI. Trimming shortened V by 3 bases and J by 7 bases, and 12 bases separated the two germline ends. The CDR3 bases are TGTGCCAGCAGTGATGGCCCGAGGAGTGGCTACACCTTC. Residues: CASSDGPRSGYTF.

This clone was picked up a small number of times. The chain uses TRBV5-1 and TRBJ1-5, with D uncertain. Between the trimmed V and J ends, which lost 0 bases and 5 bases, there was a span of 6 bases. The CDR3 consists of 13 residues. Germline lookup yields CDR1 SGHRS and CDR2 YFSETQ. CDR3 nucleotide sequence: TGCGCCAGCAGCTTGGGACAATATCAGCCCCAGCATTTT. This encodes CASSLGQYQPQHF. The complete variable domain, with remaining parts taken from reference TRBV5-1 and TRBJ1-5, reads KAGVTQTPRYLIKTRGQQVTLSCSPISGHRSVSWYQQTPGQGLQFLFEYFSETQRNKGNFPGRFSGRQFSNSRSEMNVSTLELGDSALYLCASSLGQYQPQHFGDGTRLSIL.